This entry describes one T cell receptor (beta chain). Donors comprised healthy HIV-negative adults lacking recent acute infections or vaccinations. The sample belongs to a study of shared clonotypes between healthy human individuals. The overall study: Researchers assigned three CD4 naive, three CD4 memory, two CD8 naive and one CD8 memory plate to each donor.

This table comes from immunoSEQ multiplex PCR, and its TCRdb copy is limited to in-frame clones, with some not included. The sample has about 2.4 million clones, 93% seen once. The CDR3 spans 14 residues. The V gene's germline CDR1 is MNHEY and CDR2 SMNVEV (reference sequence). V was clipped by 4 bases and J by 0 bases, with 10 bases between them. This sequence joins TRBV27 and TRBJ2-7; no reliable D call. The source material was naive CD4+ T cells from PBMCs. As to subset: CD45RA+ positively selected. This clonotype originated in a young man in good health. Some clones in this sample may be carry-over from other donors' samples. CDR3 sequence reads: CASSYGRRSYEQYF. The CDR3 DNA is TGTGCCAGCAGTTATGGCAGGCGCTCCTACGAGCAGTACTTC.